Below are 32 T cell receptor beta chains sequenced from a single sample in a study of T-cell memory formation after mild COVID-19. TCRdb ran MiXCR on the 5' RACE reads and lists one entry per CDR3 protein. The repertoire holds about half a million distinct CDR3 sequences, with roughly 20% as singletons. The specimen was PBMCs or a T cell subset sorted from them (not recorded which). The receptors derive from an adult woman who had mild COVID-19 (a few samples of this study predate the infection). Cell type and time point are not known.

This chain joins TRBV5-1 and TRBJ2-3, with a weak D call TRBD2 (5 bases). Germline V lookup: CDR1 SGHRS, CDR2 YFSETQ. The CDR3 has 17 residues. Trimming pared 0 bases from V and 0 bases from J, leaving 14 bases between. This chain's CDR3 is CASSLDGISTSTDTQYF. The CDR3 bases are TGCGCCAGCAGCTTGGACGGGATAAGTACTAGCACAGATACGCAGTATTTT.

The chain carries TRBV12-3 or TRBV12-4 and TRBJ2-7; 9 bases are a match to TRBD2. The CDR3 is 15 residues long. V lost 3 bases and J lost 0; bases outside the gene matches: 3. The CDR3 loop is CASSFGGGASYEQYF. CDR3 bases: TGTGCCAGCAGTTTCGGCGGGGGGGCCTCCTACGAGCAGTACTTC.

J is TRBJ2-3 and V is TRBV12-5; D is possibly TRBD2 (6 bases). Germline V CDR1 and CDR2: LGHNT, FRNRAP. There are 13 residues in the CDR3. Trimming cost V 5 bases and J 3 bases, with 9 bases left between them. CDR3 sequence (DNA): TGTGCTAGTGGTGGGAGGCCGACAGATACGCAGTATTTT. Its translation: CASGGRPTDTQYF.

This clonotype was counted at least ten times. The V gene is TRBV5-6, the J gene TRBJ2-7, with 7 bases aligning to TRBD1. Per the germline V gene, CDR1 is SGHDT and CDR2 is YYEEEE. The CDR3 sequence is 14 residues long. The trim removed 2 bases at V and 0 bases at J, leaving 2 bases unmatched. In DNA form, the CDR3 reads TGTGCCAGCAGCTTCCGGACAGGCTCCTACGAGCAGTACTTC. This sequence encodes CASSFRTGSYEQYF.

The V gene is TRBV4-1, the J gene TRBJ1-1; D unresolved. V was shortened by 4 bases and J by 0 bases, with 9 bases between the two germline ends. This CDR3 comprises 14 residues. Germline-derived CDR1 and CDR2 are MGHRA and YSYEKL. The CDR3 nucleotides read TGCGCCAGCAGCCCCCATGATGTGAACACTGAAGCTTTCTTT. Protein sequence: CASSPHDVNTEAFF.

The chain recombines TRBV9 with TRBJ2-1, with D perhaps being TRBD1 or TRBD2 (5 bases each). The V end was cut by 3 bases, the J end by 7 bases, with 14 bases between. The CDR3 is made up of 14 amino acids. From germline, CDR1 is SGDLS and CDR2 YYNGEE. The chain's CDR3 is CASSAGTGNNEQFF. The DNA of the CDR3 is TGTGCCAGCAGCGCCGGGACGGGGAATAATGAGCAGTTCTTC.

This clonotype was recorded a few times. The rearrangement uses TRBV6-4 and TRBJ2-1; the match to TRBD1 covers 8 bases. V lost 4 bases to trimming and J lost 5 bases; unmatched junction nucleotides: 7. The length of the CDR3 is 15 residues. Germline V gene data show CDR1 as MRHNA and CDR2 as SNTAGT. DNA of the CDR3: TGTGCCAGCAGTGCAGGGACAGGACCAAACAATGAGCAGTTCTTC. Amino acids: CASSAGTGPNNEQFF.

This clonotype appeared many times. This chain connects TRBV4-1 to TRBJ2-1; 15 bases are shared with TRBD2. Looked up from germline, CDR1 is MGHRA and CDR2 is YSYEKL. The CDR3 has 17 residues. The J segment lost 6 bases and the V segment lost 4 bases, leaving 7 bases of the junction unmatched. For the CDR3, the DNA is TGCGCCAGCAGCCGCGGACTAGCGGGGGGGACGGGCAATGAGCAGTTCTTC. This gives the protein CASSRGLAGGTGNEQFF.

There are a few counts of this clonotype. This sequence joins TRBV10-3 and TRBJ1-1; the D gene is possibly TRBD1 (5 bases). The CDR3 has 12 residues. With 6 bases removed from V and 7 bases from J, the gap between germline ends came to 12 bases. Germline values: CDR1 ENHRY, CDR2 SYGVKD. This CDR3 reads CAIRSREVEAFF. The CDR3 nucleotides are TGTGCCATCAGATCCAGGGAAGTTGAAGCTTTCTTT.

The rearrangement joins TRBV6-1 to TRBJ2-3; D perhaps matches TRBD2 (6 bases). V was clipped by 2 bases and J by 6 bases, with 18 bases between them. This CDR3 has 16 residues. The germline CDR1 and CDR2 sequences are MNHNS and SASEGT. Written as DNA, the CDR3 is TGTGCCAGCAGTGAAAGGAGGGTTTCACTCAGGGATACGCAGTATTTT. This translates into CASSERRVSLRDTQYF.

This chain uses TRBV6-2 or TRBV6-3 with TRBJ2-1; either TRBD1 or TRBD2 may fit D (5 bases each). Trimming took 4 bases from V and 8 from J, leaving 9 bases between them. The length of the CDR3 is 12 residues. Germline loops: CDR1 MNHEY, CDR2 SVGEGT. The CDR3, as DNA: TGTGCCAGCAGTTCCTCGGGGCATGAGCAGTTCTTC. This sequence encodes CASSSSGHEQFF.

This rearrangement joins TRBV29-1 to TRBJ2-1; 8 positions agree with TRBD2. This CDR3 spans 14 amino acids. Germline V lookup: CDR1 SQVTM, CDR2 ANQGSEA. Unmatched junction bases numbered 3, after V lost 2 bases and J lost 3 bases. The CDR3 DNA sequence: TGCAGCGTTGAAATAGCGGGAATCTACAATGAGCAGTTCTTC. This sequence encodes CSVEIAGIYNEQFF.

This clonotype was observed a few times. The rearrangement uses TRBV6-2 or TRBV6-3 and TRBJ2-1, with 15 bases lining up with TRBD2. Trimming took 5 bases from V and 7 from J; bases not matched to a gene: 6. CDR3 length: 16 amino acids. Germline V gene data show CDR1 as MNHEY and CDR2 as SVGEGT. The CDR3 sequence: CASSNRTSGRGNEQFF. The CDR3 DNA is TGTGCCAGCAGTAACCGGACTAGCGGGAGGGGGAATGAGCAGTTCTTC.

This clonotype was seen ten or more times. V gene TRBV5-4 combines with J gene TRBJ1-1, with a tentative D call TRBD1 (5 bases). Trimming cost V 1 base and J 1 base, with 8 bases left between them. Germline CDR1 reads SGHNT; CDR2 reads YYREEE (reference sequence). The CDR3 length is 14 residues. CDR3 bases: TGTGCCAGCAGCTTGCAGGGCGCGAACACTGAAGCTTTCTTT. It is translated as CASSLQGANTEAFF.

This clonotype was recorded a few times. The chain combines TRBV10-3 with TRBJ2-2; TRBD1 is a possible D gene (6 bases). V lost 8 bases to trimming and J lost 6 bases, with 13 bases between them. The CDR3 extends over 13 amino acids. CDR1 is ENHRY and CDR2 is SYGVKD in the germline V gene. The CDR3 region has the DNA TGTGCCATCCTTCGGGCAGGGGCCGGGGAGCTGTTTTTT. Its protein product is CAILRAGAGELFF.

This clonotype has more than one count but fewer than ten. CDR3 in amino acids: CAWWTSYGTDTQYF. In DNA form, the CDR3 reads TGTGCCTGGTGGACTAGCTACGGCACAGATACGCAGTATTTT. V gene TRBV30 combines with J gene TRBJ2-3; TRBD2 matches 8 bases. Germline V CDR1 and CDR2: GTSNPN, SVGIG (reference sequence). V lost 5 bases, J lost 1 base, and 5 bases stayed unmatched. CDR3 length: 14 residues.

In its sample, this clonotype was seen a few times. The rearrangement uses TRBV4-1 and TRBJ2-7, with D possibly matching TRBD2 (7 bases). Germline CDR1 reads MGHRA; CDR2 reads YSYEKL. V shed 1 base and J shed 5 bases, with 15 bases lying between them. The CDR3 runs to 15 residues. The CDR3 here is CASSQGAGRGNEQYF. In nucleotides, the CDR3 is TGCGCCAGCAGCCAAGGGGCAGGGAGGGGGAACGAGCAGTACTTC.

This clonotype was picked up a small number of times. The chain uses TRBV6-1 and TRBJ1-5; D gene ambiguous. The CDR3 is 13 amino acids. Per germline, CDR1 MNHNS and CDR2 SASEGT. V was cut by 3 bases and J by 0 bases, with 3 bases left in between. The DNA for the CDR3 is TGTGCCAGCAGTGAGGGTAGCAATCAGCCCCAGCATTTT. Protein sequence: CASSEGSNQPQHF.

This clonotype was found many times. V and J are TRBV19 and TRBJ2-1; a possible D gene is TRBD2 (6 bases). The CDR3 length is 12 residues. The ends were cut back, 9 bases at V and 4 bases at J, with 10 bases in the middle. Looked up from germline, CDR1 is LNHDA and CDR2 is SQIVND (reference sequence). CDR3 in DNA: TGTGCCAGCAGCCGGGGGTACAATGAGCAGTTCTTC. This translates into CASSRGYNEQFF.

This sequence joins TRBV9 and TRBJ1-1; 9 bases line up with TRBD1. The ends lost 4 bases at V and 8 bases at J; junction bases unmatched: 12. Germline V gene data show CDR1 as SGDLS and CDR2 as YYNGEE. CDR3 length equals 15 residues. CDR3 coding DNA: TGTGCCAGCAGCCCTCACCGGGACAGGGCTCCCGAAGCTTTCTTT. This translates into CASSPHRDRAPEAFF.

This clonotype was counted a few times. The chain has TRBV20-1 and TRBJ2-7; 8 bases match TRBD2. The CDR3 extends over 14 amino acids. Germline CDR1 reads DFQATT; CDR2 reads SNEGSKA (reference sequence). V dropped 6 bases and J dropped 0; count of bases not matched to a gene: 7. The CDR3 coding sequence is TGCAGTGCCGGGCCGGGGGGGACCTCCTACGAGCAGTACTTC. It translates to CSAGPGGTSYEQYF.

There are a few counts of this clonotype. The V and J genes are TRBV5-1 and TRBJ2-7; 8 nucleotides agree with TRBD2. This CDR3 has 15 amino acids. Germline V gives CDR1 SGHRS, CDR2 YFSETQ. J gave up 2 bases and V 0 bases, and 4 bases lay outside the gene matches. The DNA of the CDR3 is TGCGCCAGCAGCTTGGAGATAGCGGGAACCTACGAGCAGTACTTC. This gives the protein CASSLEIAGTYEQYF.

This sequence joins TRBV12-3 or TRBV12-4 and TRBJ2-3, with 7 bases identical to TRBD2. The junction had 16 bases not matched to a gene; V was cut back by 6 bases and J by 7 bases. The CDR3 consists of 16 residues. In nucleotides, the CDR3 is TGTGCCAGCAGGGAGAGCGGGACTGACCGAGCCTATACGCAGTATTTT. Protein sequence: CASRESGTDRAYTQYF.

Ten or more counts support this clonotype. This sequence joins TRBV7-9 and TRBJ1-2, with D maybe TRBD1 (6 bases). Per the germline V gene, CDR1 is SEHNR and CDR2 is FQNEAQ (reference sequence). This CDR3 has 15 residues. The V gene lost 5 bases and the J gene lost 6 bases, with 19 bases spanning the gap. The DNA of the CDR3 is TGTGCCAGCAGCGCCGCGACAGGATGGGTTGATGGCTACACCTTC. It is translated as CASSAATGWVDGYTF.

This clonotype has only a few counts. The chain uses TRBV25-1 and TRBJ2-7, with 8 bases aligning to TRBD2. Per the germline V gene, CDR1 is MGHDK and CDR2 is SYGVNS. CDR3 size: 14 residues. V shed 6 bases and J 3 bases; nucleotides not matched to a gene: 7. Here the CDR3 DNA reads TGTGCCAGCAGCGAGGAGCGGGAGCTCTACGAGCAGTACTTC. Protein product: CASSEERELYEQYF.

The rearrangement links TRBV2 to TRBJ1-1; maybe TRBD1 (6 bases). Germline values: CDR1 SNHLY, CDR2 FYNNEI. Trimming removed 9 bases at V and 5 bases at J, with 13 bases between. The CDR3 sequence is 12 residues long. Here the CDR3 DNA reads TGTGCCAGTGCCCAGGGGCGAACTGAAGCTTTCTTT. It translates to CASAQGRTEAFF.

This clonotype turned up a few times. The chain joins TRBV9 to TRBJ2-7; no firm D call. Germline loops: CDR1 SGDLS, CDR2 YYNGEE. The CDR3 runs to 15 residues. V lost 4 bases to trimming and J lost 2 bases, with 16 bases between them. Here the CDR3 reads CASSIEDGPTYEQYF. The CDR3 coding sequence is TGTGCCAGCAGCATAGAGGACGGACCGACCTACGAGCAGTACTTC.

The rearrangement joins TRBV14 to TRBJ2-5, with 13 bases lining up with TRBD2. Germline lookup yields CDR1 SGHDN and CDR2 FVKESK. The CDR3 length is 17 residues. V gave up 1 base and J gave up 1 base; unmatched junction bases: 3. The CDR3 protein is CASSQGTSGRAQETQYF. The DNA for the CDR3 is TGTGCCAGCAGCCAAGGGACTAGCGGGAGAGCCCAAGAGACCCAGTACTTC.

The V and J genes are TRBV15 and TRBJ2-1; D is possibly TRBD1 or TRBD2 (6 bases each). Germline loops: CDR1 LNHNV, CDR2 YYDKDF (reference sequence). This CDR3 contains 15 residues. Trimming pared 9 bases from V and 4 bases from J, leaving 19 bases between. For the CDR3, the DNA is TGTGCCACTGGCAGGGGCGGGACGAGTTACAATGAGCAGTTCTTC. Its translation is CATGRGGTSYNEQFF.

This clonotype has a handful of counts. The chain has TRBV7-2 and TRBJ2-7, with 7 nucleotides matching TRBD1. After removal of 0 bases from V and 1 base from J, the junction contained 3 bases not matched to a gene. Per germline, CDR1 SGHTA and CDR2 FQGNSA. The CDR3 runs 15 residues. CDR3 DNA sequence: TGTGCCAGCAGCTTAGCTGGGACAGTGTCCTACGAGCAGTACTTC. Translating it yields CASSLAGTVSYEQYF.

This clonotype was counted between two and nine times. Germline is not matched at one junction end, which may reflect a read error. The V gene is TRBV6-5, the J gene TRBJ1-1; D gene ambiguous. This CDR3 has 13 amino acids. The germline V gene encodes CDR1 MNHEY and CDR2 SVGAGI. This CDR3 reads CACRPVPGTEAFF. CDR3 nucleotide sequence: TGTGCCTGCAGGCCGGTCCCCGGGACTGAAGCTTTCTTT.

The CDR3 reads CASSREASGVFTYEQYF. Here the CDR3 DNA reads TGCGCCAGCAGCAGGGAGGCTAGCGGGGTGTTCACCTACGAGCAGTACTTC. The chain employs TRBV5-1 and TRBJ2-7; 9 bases agree with TRBD2. V trimming: 4 bases; J trimming: 2 bases; junction bases outside the gene matches: 13. This CDR3 spans 17 amino acids. Germline values: CDR1 SGHRS, CDR2 YFSETQ.